This T cell receptor (beta chain) was found in a study of cytomegalovirus exposure and HLA in healthy donors. In nominal health when sampled, donors likely had unrecorded immune exposures nonetheless. Primers: 60 Vbeta forward and 13 Jbeta reverse. Measured with immunoSEQ multiplex PCR; TCRdb has only the in-frame clones, and not every one. The sample contains 70,000 to 100,000 clones, approximately 60% of which appear only once. The germline CDR1 and CDR2 sequences are SGDLS and YYNGEE. Trimming shortened V by 2 bases and J by 1 base, and 4 bases separated the two germline ends. The length of the CDR3 is 13 residues. Study findings and constraints: Per a later analysis, HLA-associated TCR beta chains showed more clonal expansion than other, equally common TCR beta chains. Of the V segments, some could not be distinguished, including TRBV6-2 and TRBV6-3, and were excluded. Roughly even sequencing depth across donors was the assumption behind the presence/absence analyses.

This clone has a handful of counts. Its antigen is not identified. Sequenced material: PBMCs. This clonotype was sampled from a woman in her 50s in good health and CMV-seropositive. The V gene is TRBV9, the J gene TRBJ1-3; the D is unclear. CDR3 nucleotides: TGTGCCAGCAGCGTCGGTTCTGGAAACACCATATATTTT. It is translated as CASSVGSGNTIYF.